This T cell receptor (beta chain) was recovered during a study of patients and donors after allogeneic stem cell transplantation (dated by TCRdb to 2018 to 2021). For this clonotype: Its antigen is unknown. Per-base quality was not reported, and no clone a single base away is much larger than it.

Library construction relied on RT-PCR. Sequenced using a NextSeq 550. TCRdb handled the public reads itself, with Q25 trimming in fastp and clone calling in MiXCR, and kept productive beta chains. When rows share a CDR3 protein, they turn into one entry using the most common DNA and genes. A total of 200,000 to 250,000 distinct CDR3 sequences appear in this sample, 13% to 15% of them only once. Under 14% of the sample goes to the ten largest clones. Sequencing was carried out using blood, either unsorted or a sorted T cell fraction (not recorded which). The TCR originated in a human donor who was either an allogeneic HSCT recipient or a stem cell or donor lymphocyte infusion donor (not recorded which). It is not recorded whose cells these are; they may come from a transplant donor.

The base sequence is TGCGCCAGCAGCGGCGAAGGCAGGGCTGGCTACACCTTC. This codes for CASSGEGRAGYTF. The chain is made from TRBV4-1 and TRBJ1-2; a weak D assignment points to TRBD1 (5 bases agree). Its CDR3 holds 13 amino acids, cysteine through phenylalanine. CDR3 DNA is the only sequence kept; it has 39 bases, read in frame from the first base. The junction shows trimming of 5 bases on V and 7 bases on J, plus 14 bases between the germline ends. The germline V gene gives CDR1 as MGHRA and CDR2 as YSYEKL.